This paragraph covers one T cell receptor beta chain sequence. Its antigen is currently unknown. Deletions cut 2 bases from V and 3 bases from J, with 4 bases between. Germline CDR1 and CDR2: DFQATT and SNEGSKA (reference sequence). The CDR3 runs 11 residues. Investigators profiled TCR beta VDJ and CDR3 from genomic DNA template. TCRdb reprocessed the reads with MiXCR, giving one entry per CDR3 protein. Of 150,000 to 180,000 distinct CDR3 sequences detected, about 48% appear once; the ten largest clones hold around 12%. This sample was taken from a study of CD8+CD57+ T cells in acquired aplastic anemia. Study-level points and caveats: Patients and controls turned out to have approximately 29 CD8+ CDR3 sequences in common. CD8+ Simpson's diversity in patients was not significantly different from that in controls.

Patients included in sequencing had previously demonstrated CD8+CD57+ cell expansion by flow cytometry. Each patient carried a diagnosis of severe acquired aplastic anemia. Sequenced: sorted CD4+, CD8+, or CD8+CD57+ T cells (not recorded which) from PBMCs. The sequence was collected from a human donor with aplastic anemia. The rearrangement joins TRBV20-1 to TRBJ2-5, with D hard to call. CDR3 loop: CSARSEETQYF. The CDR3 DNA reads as TGCAGTGCTAGATCAGAAGAGACCCAGTACTTC.